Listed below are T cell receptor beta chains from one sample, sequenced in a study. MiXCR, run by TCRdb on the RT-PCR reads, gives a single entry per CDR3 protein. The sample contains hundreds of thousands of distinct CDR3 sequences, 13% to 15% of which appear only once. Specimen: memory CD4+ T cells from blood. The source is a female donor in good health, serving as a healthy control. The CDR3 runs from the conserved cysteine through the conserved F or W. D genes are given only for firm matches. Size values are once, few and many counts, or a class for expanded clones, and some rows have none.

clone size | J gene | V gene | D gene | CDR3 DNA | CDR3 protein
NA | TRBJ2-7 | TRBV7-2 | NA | TGTGCCGAGGGAGAATACTACGAGCAGTACTTC | CAEGEYYEQYF
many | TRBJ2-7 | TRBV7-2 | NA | TGTGCCAGCAGTTCCGCACGGGACTCCTACGAGCAGTACTTC | CASSSARDSYEQYF
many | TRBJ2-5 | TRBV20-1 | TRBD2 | TGCAGTGCCTTATTAGCGGGAGGGTCTAGGGAGACCCAGTACTTC | CSALLAGGSRETQYF
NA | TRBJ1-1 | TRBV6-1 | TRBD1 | TGTGCCAGCCCCCGGACAGGGTTAGATGAAGCTTTCTTT | CASPRTGLDEAFF
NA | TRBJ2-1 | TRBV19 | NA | TGTGCCAGTAGTCCTTACTCGGATGAGCAGTTCTTC | CASSPYSDEQFF
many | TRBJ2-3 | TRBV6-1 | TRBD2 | TGTGCCAGCAGCCCCCTAGCGGGCCACAACCTTTTT | CASSPLAGHNLF
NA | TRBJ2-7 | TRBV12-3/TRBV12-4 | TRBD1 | TGTGCCAGCAGTCCTGGACAGGGGGCTTGGTACGAGCAGTACTTC | CASSPGQGAWYEQYF
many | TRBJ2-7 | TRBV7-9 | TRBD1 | TGTGCCAGCATTGGACAGGAGATCTACGAGCAGTACTTC | CASIGQEIYEQYF
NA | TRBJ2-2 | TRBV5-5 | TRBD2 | TGTGCCAGCAGCTGGCTAGCGGGAGTCGACACCGGGGAGCTGTTTTTT | CASSWLAGVDTGELFF
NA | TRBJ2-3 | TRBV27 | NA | TGTGCCAGCAGTTTCGGTTCTACAGCCACAGATACGCAGTATTTT | CASSFGSTATDTQYF
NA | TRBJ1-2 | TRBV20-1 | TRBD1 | TGCAGTGCTATGGGACAGGGGGCCCGGAGCGGCTACACCTTC | CSAMGQGARSGYTF
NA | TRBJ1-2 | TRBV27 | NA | TGTGCCAGCAGTCAACAAACGGGGCGCGACTATGGCTACACCTTC | CASSQQTGRDYGYTF
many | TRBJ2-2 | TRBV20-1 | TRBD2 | TGCAGTGCTGGTAGCGGGGCGAACACCGGGGAGCTGTTTTTT | CSAGSGANTGELFF
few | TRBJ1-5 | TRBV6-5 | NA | TGTGCCAGCATAATCAGTCAGCCCCAGCATTTT | CASIISQPQHF
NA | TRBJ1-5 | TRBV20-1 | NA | TGCAGTGCTAGTAAAGGGCAGGGCTTTATTCAGCCCCAGCATTTT | CSASKGQGFIQPQHF
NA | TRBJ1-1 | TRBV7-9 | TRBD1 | TGTGCCAGCAGCTTCAGGGGACAGCCGAACACTGAAGCTTTCTTT | CASSFRGQPNTEAFF
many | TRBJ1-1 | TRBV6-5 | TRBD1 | TGTGCCAGCAGTTACTTGAGGGGGCGAGGGAGCACTGAAGCTTTCTTT | CASSYLRGRGSTEAFF
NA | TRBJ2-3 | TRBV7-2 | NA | TGTGCCAGCAGCCGCAGCCAGGGCGGCCCAGATACGCAGTATTTT | CASSRSQGGPDTQYF
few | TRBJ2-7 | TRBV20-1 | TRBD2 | TGCAGTGTTTGGGAGGGCAGGACCGACGAGCAGTACTTC | CSVWEGRTDEQYF
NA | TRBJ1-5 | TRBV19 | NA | TGTGCCAGTAGTATAACGTCGAAGACGTATAGCAATCAGCCCCAGCATTTT | CASSITSKTYSNQPQHF
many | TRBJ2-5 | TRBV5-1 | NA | TGCGCCAGCAGTTATCAGGGCGCCCAAGAGACCCAGTACTTC | CASSYQGAQETQYF
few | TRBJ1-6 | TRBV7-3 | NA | TGTGCCAGCAGCCCAAACTCCCCAGGGGCTGATAATTCACCCCTCCACTTT | CASSPNSPGADNSPLHF
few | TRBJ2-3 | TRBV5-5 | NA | TGTGCCAGCAGCTTGGACGCGGGGATTAAAGATACGCAGTATTTT | CASSLDAGIKDTQYF
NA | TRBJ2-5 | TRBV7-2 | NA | TGTGCCAGCAGCTTAGTCTCAAACTTAGCCCAGGCCGGTGAGACCCAGTACTTC | CASSLVSNLAQAGETQYF
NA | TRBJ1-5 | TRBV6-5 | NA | TGTGCCAGCAGTCAAGGGGGACTTCTGGGGCCCCAGCATTTT | CASSQGGLLGPQHF
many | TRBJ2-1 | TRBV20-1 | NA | TGCAGTGCGCAGACTAGCTCCTACAATGAGCAGTTCTTC | CSAQTSSYNEQFF
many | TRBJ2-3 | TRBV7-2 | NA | TGTGCCAGCAGCCCGGACAGTTCGTCCACAGATACGCAGTATTTT | CASSPDSSSTDTQYF
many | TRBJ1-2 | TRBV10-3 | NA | TGTGCCATCAGAGAGGACGGGGGGAGTCTTGTCTATGGCTACACCTTC | CAIREDGGSLVYGYTF
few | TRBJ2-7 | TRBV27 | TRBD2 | TGTGCCACCAGCCCCGGGACTAGCGGGAATGGGGGGTACTTC | CATSPGTSGNGGYF
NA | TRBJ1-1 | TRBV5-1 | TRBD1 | TGCGCCAGCAGCCTAGGACAGGGGCAGAACACTGAAGCTTTCTTT | CASSLGQGQNTEAFF
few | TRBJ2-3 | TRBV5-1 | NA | TGCGCCAGCAGCTTGGGGACGCCCCAGGATACGCAGTATTTT | CASSLGTPQDTQYF